Detailed here is one T cell receptor beta chain. Its antigen remains unidentified. Scientists ran DNA taken from cultured CD4+ T cells through the Oncomine TCR Beta short-read assay for sequencing. TCRdb fed the PCR reads into MiXCR, producing one record per CDR3 protein. Of thousands of distinct CDR3 sequences listed, roughly 80% were seen once; the top ten hold under 20%. Trimming pared 7 bases from V and 0 bases from J, leaving 16 bases between. This CDR3 is 15 amino acids long. CDR1 is DFQATT, CDR2 SNEGSKA, per germline (reference sequence). The record originates from a study of vaccination and CD4 T cells after COVID-19. Treatment reported: roughly ten-day PBMC culture with coronavirus spike peptide pools or control peptides (ViraFEST assay). Before TCRs were sequenced, ViraFEST expanded antigen-specific T cells with peptide pools.

The chain joins TRBV20-1 to TRBJ1-5; D might be TRBD1 (6 bases). The sequence was collected from a human donor who had recovered from COVID-19. Source material: CD4+ T cells from blood, cultured in vitro. CDR3 loop: CSVGRGADSNQPQHF. The CDR3 DNA follows: TGCAGTGTTGGTCGGGGGGCGGATAGCAATCAGCCCCAGCATTTT.